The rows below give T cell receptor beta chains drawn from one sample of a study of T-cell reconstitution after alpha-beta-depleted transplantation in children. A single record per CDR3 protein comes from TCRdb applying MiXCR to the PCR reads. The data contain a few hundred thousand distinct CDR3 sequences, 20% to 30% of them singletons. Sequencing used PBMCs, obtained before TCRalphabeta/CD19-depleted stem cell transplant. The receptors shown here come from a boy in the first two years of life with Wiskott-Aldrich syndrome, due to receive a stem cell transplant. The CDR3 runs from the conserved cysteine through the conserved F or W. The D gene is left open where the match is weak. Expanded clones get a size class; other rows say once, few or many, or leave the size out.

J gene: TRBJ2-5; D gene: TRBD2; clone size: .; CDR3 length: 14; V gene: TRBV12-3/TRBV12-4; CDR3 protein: CASSPRQRGETQYF; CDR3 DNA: TGTGCCAGCAGCCCGAGACAGCGGGGGGAGACCCAGTACTTC
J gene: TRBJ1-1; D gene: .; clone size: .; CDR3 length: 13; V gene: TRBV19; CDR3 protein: CASSAQGYTEAFF; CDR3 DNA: TGTGCCAGTAGTGCCCAGGGTTACACTGAAGCTTTCTTT
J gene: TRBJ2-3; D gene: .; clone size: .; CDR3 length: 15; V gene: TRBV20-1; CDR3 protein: CSARERTGVRATQYF; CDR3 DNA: TGCAGTGCTAGAGAAAGGACTGGGGTACGTGCTACGCAGTATTTT
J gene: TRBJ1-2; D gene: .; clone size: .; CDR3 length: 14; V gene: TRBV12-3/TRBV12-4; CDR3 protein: CASSFGEEGYGYTF; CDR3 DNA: TGTGCCAGCAGTTTCGGGGAGGAAGGCTATGGCTACACCTTC
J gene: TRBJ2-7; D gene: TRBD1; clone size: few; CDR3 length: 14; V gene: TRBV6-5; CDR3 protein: CASSYSQGSYEQYF; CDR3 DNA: TGTGCCAGCAGTTACTCACAGGGGAGCTACGAGCAGTACTTC
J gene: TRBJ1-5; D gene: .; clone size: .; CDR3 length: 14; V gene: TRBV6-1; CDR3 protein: CASRGYEGNQPQHF; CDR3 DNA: TGTGCCAGCAGAGGGTATGAAGGCAATCAGCCCCAGCATTTT
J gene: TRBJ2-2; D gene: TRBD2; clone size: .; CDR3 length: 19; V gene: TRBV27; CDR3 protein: CASSPSPLFGRAHTGELFF; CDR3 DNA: TGTGCCAGCAGTCCATCCCCCCTTTTCGGGAGGGCCCACACCGGGGAGCTGTTTTTT
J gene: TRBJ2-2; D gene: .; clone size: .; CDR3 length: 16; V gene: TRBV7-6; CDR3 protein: CASSLVAAGGTAELFF; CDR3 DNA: TGTGCCAGCAGCTTAGTAGCAGCGGGCGGGACCGCGGAGCTGTTTTTT
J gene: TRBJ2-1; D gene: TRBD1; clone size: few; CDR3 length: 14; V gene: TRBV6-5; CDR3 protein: CASSYSTGGNEQFF; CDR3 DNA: TGTGCCAGCAGTTACTCGACAGGGGGGAATGAGCAGTTCTTC
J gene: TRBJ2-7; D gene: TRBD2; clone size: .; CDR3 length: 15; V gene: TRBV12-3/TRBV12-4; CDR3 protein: CASGDSGASSYEQYF; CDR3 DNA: TGTGCCAGCGGGGATAGCGGGGCAAGCTCCTACGAGCAGTACTTC
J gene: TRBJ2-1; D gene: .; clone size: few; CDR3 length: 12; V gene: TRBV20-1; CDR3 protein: CSANGLSNEQFF; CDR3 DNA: TGCAGTGCAAACGGACTGTCCAATGAGCAGTTCTTC
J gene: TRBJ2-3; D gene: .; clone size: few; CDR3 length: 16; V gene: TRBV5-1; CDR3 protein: CASSLAGTGFTDTQYF; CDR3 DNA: TGCGCCAGCAGCTTGGCCGGGACCGGCTTCACAGATACGCAGTATTTT
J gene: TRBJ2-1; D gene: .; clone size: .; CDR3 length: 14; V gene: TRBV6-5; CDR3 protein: CASSYSGIYGEQFF; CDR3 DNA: TGTGCCAGCAGTTACTCGGGTATTTACGGTGAGCAGTTCTTC
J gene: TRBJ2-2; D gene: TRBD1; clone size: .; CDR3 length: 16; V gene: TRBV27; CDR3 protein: CASSPGQGLGPRELFF; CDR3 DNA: TGTGCCAGCAGTCCGGGACAGGGGTTGGGTCCCCGGGAGCTGTTTTTT
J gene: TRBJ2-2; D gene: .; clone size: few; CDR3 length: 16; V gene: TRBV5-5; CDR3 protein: CASSLSRGSITGELFF; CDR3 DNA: TGTGCCAGCAGCCTGTCTCGGGGGAGTATTACCGGGGAGCTGTTTTTT
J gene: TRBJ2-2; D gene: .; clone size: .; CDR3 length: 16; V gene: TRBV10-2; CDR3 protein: CASSERGVGITGELFF; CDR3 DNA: TGCGCCAGCAGTGAGAGGGGGGTCGGGATCACCGGGGAGCTGTTTTTT
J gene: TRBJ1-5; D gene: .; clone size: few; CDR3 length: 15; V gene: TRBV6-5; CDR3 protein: CASITDSYSNQPQHF; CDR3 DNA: TGTGCCAGCATTACGGACAGTTATAGCAATCAGCCCCAGCATTTT
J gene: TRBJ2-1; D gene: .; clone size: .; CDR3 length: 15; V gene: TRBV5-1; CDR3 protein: CASSKRDIGGSEQFF; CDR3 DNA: TGCGCCAGCTCAAAAAGGGACATTGGGGGTAGTGAGCAGTTCTTC
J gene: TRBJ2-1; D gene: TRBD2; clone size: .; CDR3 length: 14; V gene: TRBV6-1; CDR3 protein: CASTTSGLYNEQFF; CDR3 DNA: TGTGCCAGCACGACTAGCGGGCTTTACAATGAGCAGTTCTTC
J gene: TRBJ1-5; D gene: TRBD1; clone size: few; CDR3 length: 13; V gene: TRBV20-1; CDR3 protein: CSASGTGDQPQHF; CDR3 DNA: TGCAGTGCTTCCGGGACAGGGGATCAGCCCCAGCATTTT
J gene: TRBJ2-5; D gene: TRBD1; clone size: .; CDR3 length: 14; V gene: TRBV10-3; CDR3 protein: CAISQGQGRETQYF; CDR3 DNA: TGTGCCATCAGTCAGGGACAGGGAAGGGAGACCCAGTACTTC
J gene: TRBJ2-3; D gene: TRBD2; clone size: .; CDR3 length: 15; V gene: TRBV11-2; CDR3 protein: CASSIAGGPVDTQYF; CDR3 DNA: TGTGCCAGCAGCATAGCGGGAGGGCCGGTAGATACGCAGTATTTT
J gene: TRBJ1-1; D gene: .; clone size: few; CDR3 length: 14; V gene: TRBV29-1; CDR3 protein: CSVAPLLLNTEAFF; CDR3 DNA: TGCAGCGTTGCCCCCCTACTTCTGAACACTGAAGCTTTCTTT
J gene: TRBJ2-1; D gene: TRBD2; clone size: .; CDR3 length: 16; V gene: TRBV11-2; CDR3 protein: CASSRPTLSGGNEQFF; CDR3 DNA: TGTGCCAGCAGCCGTCCAACCCTGTCGGGGGGAAATGAGCAGTTCTTC
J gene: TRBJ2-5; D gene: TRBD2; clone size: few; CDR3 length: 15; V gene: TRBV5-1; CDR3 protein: CASSQPSGKRETQYF; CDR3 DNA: TGCGCCAGCAGCCAGCCTAGCGGGAAGAGGGAGACCCAGTACTTC
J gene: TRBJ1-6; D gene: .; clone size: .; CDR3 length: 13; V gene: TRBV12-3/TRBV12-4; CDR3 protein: CASSPGLLLTLHF; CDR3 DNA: TGTGCCAGCAGCCCGGGACTGCTGTTGACCCTCCACTTT
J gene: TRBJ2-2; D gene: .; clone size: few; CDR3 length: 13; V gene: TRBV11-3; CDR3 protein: CASSPKLTGELFF; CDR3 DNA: TGTGCCAGCAGCCCGAAACTAACCGGGGAGCTGTTTTTT
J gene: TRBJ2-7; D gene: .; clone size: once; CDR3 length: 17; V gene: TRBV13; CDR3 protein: CASSMQSREFAVYEQYF; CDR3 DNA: TGTGCCAGCAGCATGCAATCCCGGGAATTCGCCGTCTACGAGCAGTACTTC
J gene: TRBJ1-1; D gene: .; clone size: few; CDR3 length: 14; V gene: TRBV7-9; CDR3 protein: CASSYLQKNTEAFF; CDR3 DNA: TGTGCCAGCAGCTACCTACAGAAGAACACTGAAGCTTTCTTT
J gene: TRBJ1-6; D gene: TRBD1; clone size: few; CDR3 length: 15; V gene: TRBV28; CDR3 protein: CASSARQGYYSPLHF; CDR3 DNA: TGTGCCAGCAGTGCCCGACAGGGTTATTATTCACCCCTCCACTTT
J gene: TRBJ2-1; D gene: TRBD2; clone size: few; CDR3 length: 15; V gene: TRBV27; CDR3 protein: CASGLLAGVSHEQFF; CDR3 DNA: TGTGCCAGCGGGCTTCTAGCGGGAGTTTCCCATGAGCAGTTCTTC
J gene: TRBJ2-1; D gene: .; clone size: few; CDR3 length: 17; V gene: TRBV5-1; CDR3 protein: CASSLVKGRLPPNEQFF; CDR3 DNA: TGCGCCAGCAGCTTAGTGAAGGGAAGATTACCACCCAATGAGCAGTTCTTC
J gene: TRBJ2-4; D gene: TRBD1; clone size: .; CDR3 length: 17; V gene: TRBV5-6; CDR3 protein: CASSLTGQPFGANIQYF; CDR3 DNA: TGTGCCAGCAGCTTGACGGGACAGCCGTTTGGGGCAAACATTCAGTACTTC
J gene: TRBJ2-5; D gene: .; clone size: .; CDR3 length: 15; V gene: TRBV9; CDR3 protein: CASSRGQGQGETQYF; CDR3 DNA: TGTGCCAGCAGCCGCGGGCAGGGGCAGGGAGAGACCCAGTACTTC
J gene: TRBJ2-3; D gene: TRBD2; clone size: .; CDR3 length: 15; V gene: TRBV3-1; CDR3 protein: CASSRRGRDTDTQYF; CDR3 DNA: TGTGCCAGCAGCCGTAGAGGGAGGGACACAGATACGCAGTATTTT
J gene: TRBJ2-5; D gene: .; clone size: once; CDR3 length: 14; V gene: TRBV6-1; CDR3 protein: CASSPGTLDETQYF; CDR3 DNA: TGTGCCAGCAGTCCCGGGACTTTGGACGAGACCCAGTACTTC
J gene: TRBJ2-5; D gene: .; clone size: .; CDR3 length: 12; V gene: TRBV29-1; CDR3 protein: CSVESGEETQYF; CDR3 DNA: TGCAGCGTTGAGAGTGGAGAAGAGACCCAGTACTTC
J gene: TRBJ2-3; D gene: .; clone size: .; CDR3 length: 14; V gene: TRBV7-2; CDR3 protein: CASNVASLSDTQYF; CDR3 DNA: TGTGCCAGCAACGTAGCTTCCCTCTCTGATACGCAGTATTTT
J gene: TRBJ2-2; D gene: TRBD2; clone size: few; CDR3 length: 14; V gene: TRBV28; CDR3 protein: CASSLSGRARELFF; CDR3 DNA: TGTGCCAGCAGTCTGAGCGGGAGGGCCCGGGAGCTGTTTTTT
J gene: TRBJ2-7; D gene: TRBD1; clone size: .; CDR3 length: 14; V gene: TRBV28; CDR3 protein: CASKSDRGLYEQYF; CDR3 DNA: TGTGCCAGCAAGTCGGACAGGGGGCTCTACGAGCAGTACTTC
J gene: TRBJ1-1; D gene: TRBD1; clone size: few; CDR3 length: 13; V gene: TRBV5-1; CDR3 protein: CASSWDSNTEAFF; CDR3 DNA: TGCGCCAGCAGCTGGGACAGCAACACTGAAGCTTTCTTT
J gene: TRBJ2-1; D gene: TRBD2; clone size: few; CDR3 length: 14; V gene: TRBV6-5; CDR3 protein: CASSSTSGSNEQFF; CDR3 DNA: TGTGCCAGCAGTTCTACTAGCGGGAGCAATGAGCAGTTCTTC
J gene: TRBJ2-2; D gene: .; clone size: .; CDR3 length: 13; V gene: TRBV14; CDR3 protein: CASSRVRFGELFF; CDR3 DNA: TGTGCCAGCAGCCGTGTGCGGTTCGGGGAGCTGTTTTTT
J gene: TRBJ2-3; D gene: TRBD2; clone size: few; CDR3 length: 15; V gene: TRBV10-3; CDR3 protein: CAISESAGGRNTQYF; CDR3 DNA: TGTGCCATCAGTGAGTCGGCGGGAGGACGAAATACGCAGTATTTT
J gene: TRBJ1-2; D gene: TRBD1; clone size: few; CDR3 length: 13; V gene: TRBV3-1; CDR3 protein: CASSQVGTGAYTF; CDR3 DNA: TGTGCCAGCAGCCAAGTTGGGACAGGGGCCTACACCTTC